A single T cell receptor (beta chain) is shown here with its context. Its cognate antigen is unknown. One junction end disagrees with the germline gene, perhaps due to a read error. The CDR3 spans 16 residues. Per germline, CDR1 SGHVS and CDR2 FQNEAQ. PCR was performed using 60 Vbeta and 13 Jbeta primers. Only in-frame clones appear in the TCRdb table, and some are missing; sequencing was by immunoSEQ multiplex PCR. There are about 160,000 clones in the sample; about three quarters occur only once, and around 0.97% lies in the top ten. The data were obtained in a study of cytomegalovirus exposure and HLA in healthy donors. Donors showed nominal health when sampled, although they likely had unrecorded immune exposures. Study-level findings and limits: The sole available immune exposure information was CMV serostatus. In a later analysis, most CMV-associated TCR beta chains appeared HLA-restricted. At a 0.05 false discovery rate, a later analysis found 15,000 to 20,000 TCR beta sequences to be associated with HLA alleles.

The clonotype originates from a woman between 50 and 59 years old in good health and CMV-seropositive. The sample consisted of PBMCs. V is TRBV7-8 and J is TRBJ1-2, with D tentatively TRBD1 (6 bases). The CDR3 DNA reads TGTGCCAGCACCTTATATGAGGGAGGGGGAAACTATGGCTACACCTTC. Translating gives CASTLYEGGGNYGYTF.